This entry concerns a single T cell receptor (beta chain). The data originate from a study of blood T cell repertoires in COVID-19. About the study: COVID-19 samples from acute and convalescent phases originated in the United States, Italy and Spain.

The cohort comprised adults aged about 18 to 100 years residing in some 24 US areas. Membership in each cohort depended on participant-reported clinical history. CDR1 and CDR2 from the germline V gene are ENHRY and SYGVKD. With V trimmed by 6 bases and J by 6 bases, 7 bases remained unmatched. The CDR3 runs 15 residues. As handled by the study authors: Scientists estimated how many nucleated cells there were by amplifying reference gene primers. Sequencing was performed with immunoSEQ multiplex PCR; in TCRdb, only in-frame clones are kept and a portion is missing. V, J and clone size are those of that table, while D and trimming were read from the DNA. The sample includes hundreds of thousands of clones, around nine tenths of them seen just once.

The chain combines TRBV10-3 with TRBJ1-5; 11 nucleotides agree with TRBD1. Sequenced material: PBMCs or T cells enriched from blood (not recorded which). This clonotype was sampled from a woman in her forties or fifties with acute COVID-19. The CDR3 loop reads CAISGTGGNFQPQHF. The CDR3 DNA sequence: TGTGCCATCAGCGGGACAGGGGGGAACTTTCAGCCCCAGCATTTT.